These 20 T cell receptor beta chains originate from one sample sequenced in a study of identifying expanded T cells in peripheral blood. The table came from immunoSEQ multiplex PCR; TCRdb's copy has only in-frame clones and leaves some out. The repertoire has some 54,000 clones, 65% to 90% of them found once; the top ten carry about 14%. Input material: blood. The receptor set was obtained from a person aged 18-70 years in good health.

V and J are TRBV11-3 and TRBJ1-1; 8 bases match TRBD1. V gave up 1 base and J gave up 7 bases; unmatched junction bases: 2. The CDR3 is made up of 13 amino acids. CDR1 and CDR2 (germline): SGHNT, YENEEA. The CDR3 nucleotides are TGTGCCAGCAGCTTAGGGGGACAGGTTGAAGCTTTCTTT. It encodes CASSLGGQVEAFF.

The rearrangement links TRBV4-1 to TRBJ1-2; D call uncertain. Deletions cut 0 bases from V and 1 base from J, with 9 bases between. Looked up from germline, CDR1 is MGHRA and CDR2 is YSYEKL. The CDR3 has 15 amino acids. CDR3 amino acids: CASSQDFNSNYGYTF. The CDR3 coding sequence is TGCGCCAGCAGCCAAGATTTCAACAGTAACTATGGCTACACCTTC.

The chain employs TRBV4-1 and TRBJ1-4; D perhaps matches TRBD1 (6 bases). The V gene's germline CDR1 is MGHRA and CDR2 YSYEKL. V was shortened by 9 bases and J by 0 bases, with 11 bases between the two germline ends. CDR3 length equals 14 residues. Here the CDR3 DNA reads TGCGCCAGTACAGGGTCCGCAACTAATGAAAAACTGTTTTTT. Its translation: CASTGSATNEKLFF.

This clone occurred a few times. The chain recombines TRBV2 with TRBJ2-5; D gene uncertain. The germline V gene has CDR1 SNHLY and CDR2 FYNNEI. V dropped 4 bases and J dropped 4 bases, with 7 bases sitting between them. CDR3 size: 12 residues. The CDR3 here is CASSVLGETQYF. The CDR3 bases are TGTGCCAGCAGTGTACTCGGAGAGACCCAGTACTTC.

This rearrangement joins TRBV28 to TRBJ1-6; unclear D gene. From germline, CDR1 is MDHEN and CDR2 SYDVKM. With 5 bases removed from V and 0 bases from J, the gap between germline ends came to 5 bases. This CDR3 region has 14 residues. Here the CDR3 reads CASSVSSYNSPLHF. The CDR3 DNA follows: TGTGCCAGCAGTGTGAGCTCCTATAATTCACCCCTCCACTTT.

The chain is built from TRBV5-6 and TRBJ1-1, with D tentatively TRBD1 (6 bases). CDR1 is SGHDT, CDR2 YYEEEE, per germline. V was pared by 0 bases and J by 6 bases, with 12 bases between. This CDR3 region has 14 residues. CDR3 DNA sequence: TGTGCCAGCAGCTTGGGCAGGGGTAGGGCTGAAGCTTTCTTT. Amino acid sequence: CASSLGRGRAEAFF. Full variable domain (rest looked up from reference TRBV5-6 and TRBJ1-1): DAGVTQSPTHLIKTRGQQVTLRCSPKSGHDTVSWYQQALGQGPQFIFQYYEEEERQRGNFPDRFSGHQFPNYSSELNVNALLLGDSALYLCASSLGRGRAEAFFGQGTRLTVV.

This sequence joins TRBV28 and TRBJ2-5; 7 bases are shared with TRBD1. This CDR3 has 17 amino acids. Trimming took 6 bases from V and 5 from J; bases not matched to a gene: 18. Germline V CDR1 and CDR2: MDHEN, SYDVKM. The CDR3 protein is CASSLQGQRHPGETQYF. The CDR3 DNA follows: TGTGCCAGCAGCCTACAGGGGCAGCGCCACCCGGGGGAGACCCAGTACTTC. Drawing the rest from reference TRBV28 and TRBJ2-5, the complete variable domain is DVKVTQSSRYLVKRTGEKVFLECVQDMDHENMFWYRQDPGLGLRLIYFSYDVKMKEKGDIPEGYSVSREKKERFSLILESASTNQTSMYLCASSLQGQRHPGETQYFGPGTRLLVL.

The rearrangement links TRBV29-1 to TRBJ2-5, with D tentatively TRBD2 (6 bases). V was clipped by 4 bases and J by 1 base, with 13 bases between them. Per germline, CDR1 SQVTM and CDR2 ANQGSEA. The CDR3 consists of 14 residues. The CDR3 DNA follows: TGCAGCGTTGCCAAGGTGGGGGGCCAAGAGACCCAGTACTTC. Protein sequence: CSVAKVGGQETQYF.

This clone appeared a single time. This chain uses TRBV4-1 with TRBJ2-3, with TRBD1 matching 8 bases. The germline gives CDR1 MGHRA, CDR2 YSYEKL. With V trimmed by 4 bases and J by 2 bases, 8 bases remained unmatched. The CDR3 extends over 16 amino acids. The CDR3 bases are TGCGCCAGCAGCCTCGGACAGGGTCGGGACACAGATACGCAGTATTTT. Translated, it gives CASSLGQGRDTDTQYF.

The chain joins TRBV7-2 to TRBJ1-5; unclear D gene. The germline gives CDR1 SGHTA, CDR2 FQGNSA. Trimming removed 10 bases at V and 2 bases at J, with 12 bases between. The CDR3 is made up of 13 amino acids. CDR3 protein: CATGLGRNQPQHF. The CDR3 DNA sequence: TGTGCCACCGGGTTGGGTCGCAATCAGCCCCAGCATTTT.

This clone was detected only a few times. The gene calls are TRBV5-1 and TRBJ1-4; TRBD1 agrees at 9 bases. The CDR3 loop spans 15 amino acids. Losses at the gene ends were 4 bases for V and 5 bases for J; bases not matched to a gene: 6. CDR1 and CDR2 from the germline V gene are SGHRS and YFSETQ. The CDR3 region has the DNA TGCGCCAGCAGCATATACGGGACAGGGAATGAAAAACTGTTTTTT. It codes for CASSIYGTGNEKLFF.

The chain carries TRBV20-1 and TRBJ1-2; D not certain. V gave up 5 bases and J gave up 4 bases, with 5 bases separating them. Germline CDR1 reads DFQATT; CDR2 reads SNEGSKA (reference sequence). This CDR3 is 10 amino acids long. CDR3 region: CSAFAYGYTF. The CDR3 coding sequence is TGCAGTGCTTTCGCCTATGGCTACACCTTC.

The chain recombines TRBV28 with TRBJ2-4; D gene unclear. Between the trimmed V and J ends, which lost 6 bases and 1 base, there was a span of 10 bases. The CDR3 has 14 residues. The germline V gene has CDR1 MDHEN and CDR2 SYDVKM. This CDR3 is CASRPALAKNIQYF. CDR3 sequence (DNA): TGTGCCAGCAGACCAGCGCTCGCCAAAAACATTCAGTACTTC.

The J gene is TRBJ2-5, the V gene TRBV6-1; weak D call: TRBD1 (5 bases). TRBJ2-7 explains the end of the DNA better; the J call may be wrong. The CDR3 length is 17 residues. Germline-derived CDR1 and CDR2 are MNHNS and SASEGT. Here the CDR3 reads CASSEALLTGRNYEQYF. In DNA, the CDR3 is TGTGCCAGCAGTGAAGCGCTTCTTACAGGCCGAAACTACGAGCAGTACTTC.

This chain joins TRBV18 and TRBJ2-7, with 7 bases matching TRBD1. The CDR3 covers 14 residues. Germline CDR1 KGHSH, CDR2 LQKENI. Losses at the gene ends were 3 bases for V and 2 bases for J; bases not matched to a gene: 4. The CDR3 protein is CASSPSQGAYEQYF. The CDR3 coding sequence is TGTGCCAGCTCACCTTCGCAGGGGGCCTACGAGCAGTACTTC.

The CDR3 is CASSSSQETQYF. CDR3 bases: TGCGCCAGCAGCTCGAGTCAGGAGACCCAGTACTTC. The rearrangement links TRBV5-1 to TRBJ2-5; no reliable D call. From germline, CDR1 is SGHRS and CDR2 YFSETQ. Trimming cost V 3 bases and J 5 bases, with 8 bases left between them. The CDR3 covers 12 residues.

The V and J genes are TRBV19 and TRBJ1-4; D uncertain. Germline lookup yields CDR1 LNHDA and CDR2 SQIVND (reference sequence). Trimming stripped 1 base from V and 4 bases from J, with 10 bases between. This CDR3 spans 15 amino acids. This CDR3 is CASSIVGSLNEKLFF. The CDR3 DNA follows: TGTGCCAGTAGTATAGTGGGCTCACTTAATGAAAAACTGTTTTTT.

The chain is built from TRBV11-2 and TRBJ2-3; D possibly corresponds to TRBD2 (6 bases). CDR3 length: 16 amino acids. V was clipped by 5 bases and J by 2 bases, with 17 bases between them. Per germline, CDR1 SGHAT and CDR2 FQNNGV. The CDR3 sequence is CASSGAGGKPTDTQYF. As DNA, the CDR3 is TGTGCCAGCAGCGGGGCGGGCGGGAAGCCCACAGATACGCAGTATTTT.

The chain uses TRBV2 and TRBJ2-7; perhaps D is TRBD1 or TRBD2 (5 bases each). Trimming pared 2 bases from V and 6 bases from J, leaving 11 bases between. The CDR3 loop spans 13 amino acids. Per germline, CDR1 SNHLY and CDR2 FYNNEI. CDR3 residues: CASSEYWGSEQYV. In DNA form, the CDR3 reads TGTGCCAGCAGTGAATATTGGGGGTCCGAGCAGTACGTC.

The CDR3 loop is CASSLARSPRTDTQYF. The CDR3 DNA is TGTGCCAGCAGCTTAGCGCGCTCCCCCCGCACAGATACGCAGTATTTT. The chain joins TRBV7-9 to TRBJ2-3, with D unclear. Trimming pared 0 bases from V and 1 base from J, leaving 11 bases between. Germline V lookup: CDR1 SEHNR, CDR2 FQNEAQ (reference sequence). The CDR3 runs 16 residues.